This is a list of T cell receptor beta chains from one sample in a study of T-cell reconstitution after alpha-beta-depleted transplantation in children. TCRdb reprocessed the PCR reads with MiXCR, giving one entry per CDR3 protein. The top ten hold approximately 1% of the sample, which has 600,000 to 700,000 distinct CDR3 sequences, 16% seen once. Sequencing was performed on PBMCs from the stem cell graft donor, taken from the stem cell graft. All receptors come from a human donor who donated a stem cell graft to a child with acute myeloid leukemia. The CDR3 runs from the conserved cysteine through the conserved F or W. Fields, in order: V gene, CDR3 length, D gene, clone size, J gene, CDR3 protein, CDR3 DNA. D genes are given only for firm matches. Expanded clones get a size class; other rows say once, few or many, or leave the size out.

V gene: TRBV20-1; CDR3 length: 17; D gene: .; clone size: .; J gene: TRBJ1-1; CDR3 protein: CSARVTSVNGGYPEAFF; CDR3 DNA: TGCAGTGCTAGAGTCACCTCGGTTAATGGAGGATACCCTGAAGCTTTCTTT
V gene: TRBV6-2/TRBV6-3; CDR3 length: 16; D gene: TRBD2; clone size: .; J gene: TRBJ2-7; CDR3 protein: CASSSGGLAGSYEQYF; CDR3 DNA: TGTGCCAGCAGTTCGGGGGGACTAGCGGGGTCCTACGAGCAGTACTTC
V gene: TRBV20-1; CDR3 length: 13; D gene: .; clone size: many; J gene: TRBJ1-2; CDR3 protein: CSAISRPTYGYTF; CDR3 DNA: TGCAGTGCTATATCCAGGCCTACCTATGGCTACACCTTC
V gene: TRBV12-3/TRBV12-4; CDR3 length: 19; D gene: TRBD1; clone size: once; J gene: TRBJ2-6; CDR3 protein: CASSFPNRGLPSGANVLTF; CDR3 DNA: TGTGCCAGCAGTTTTCCCAACAGGGGCCTCCCCTCTGGGGCCAACGTCCTGACTTTC
V gene: TRBV28; CDR3 length: 16; D gene: .; clone size: few; J gene: TRBJ2-4; CDR3 protein: CASSLFSQVGKNIQYF; CDR3 DNA: TGTGCCAGCAGTTTATTCTCGCAGGTCGGCAAAAACATTCAGTACTTC
V gene: TRBV12-3/TRBV12-4; CDR3 length: 15; D gene: .; clone size: many; J gene: TRBJ2-1; CDR3 protein: CASSLGAGGVREQFF; CDR3 DNA: TGTGCCAGCAGTTTAGGGGCCGGCGGGGTTCGAGAGCAGTTCTTC
V gene: TRBV20-1; CDR3 length: 15; D gene: .; clone size: many; J gene: TRBJ2-1; CDR3 protein: CSASIGAEANNEQFF; CDR3 DNA: TGCAGTGCTAGTATAGGAGCGGAAGCCAACAATGAGCAGTTCTTC
V gene: TRBV6-5; CDR3 length: 16; D gene: .; clone size: many; J gene: TRBJ2-5; CDR3 protein: CASSYKSRLYQETQYF; CDR3 DNA: TGTGCCAGCAGTTACAAATCCCGATTGTACCAAGAGACCCAGTACTTC
V gene: TRBV6-2/TRBV6-3; CDR3 length: 18; D gene: TRBD1; clone size: many; J gene: TRBJ1-1; CDR3 protein: CASSYFEGQGEVPPLTFF; CDR3 DNA: TGTGCCAGCAGTTACTTTGAGGGACAGGGAGAGGTTCCGCCGCTTACTTTCTTT
V gene: TRBV5-5; CDR3 length: 16; D gene: TRBD1; clone size: few; J gene: TRBJ2-2; CDR3 protein: CASSLGGGGGTGELFF; CDR3 DNA: TGTGCCAGCAGCTTGGGAGGGGGCGGCGGCACCGGGGAGCTGTTTTTT
V gene: TRBV20-1; CDR3 length: 14; D gene: .; clone size: many; J gene: TRBJ2-3; CDR3 protein: CSAVNEARTDTQYF; CDR3 DNA: TGCAGTGCCGTTAACGAGGCGAGGACAGATACGCAGTATTTT
V gene: TRBV15; CDR3 length: 14; D gene: .; clone size: .; J gene: TRBJ1-4; CDR3 protein: CATPVSPANEKLFF; CDR3 DNA: TGTGCCACCCCCGTGAGTCCGGCTAATGAAAAACTGTTTTTT
V gene: TRBV12-3/TRBV12-4; CDR3 length: 12; D gene: .; clone size: few; J gene: TRBJ2-1; CDR3 protein: CASRTVENEQFF; CDR3 DNA: TGTGCCAGCAGAACGGTAGAGAATGAGCAGTTCTTC
V gene: TRBV10-3; CDR3 length: 17; D gene: .; clone size: .; J gene: TRBJ2-7; CDR3 protein: CAISEYPIFGGSYEQYF; CDR3 DNA: TGTGCCATCAGTGAGTACCCAATTTTCGGGGGTTCCTACGAGCAGTACTTC
V gene: TRBV21-1; CDR3 length: 14; D gene: .; clone size: .; J gene: TRBJ1-3; CDR3 protein: CASSKGRAGNTIYF; CDR3 DNA: TGTGCCAGCAGCAAAGGAAGGGCTGGAAACACCATATATTTT
V gene: TRBV7-9; CDR3 length: 13; D gene: TRBD1; clone size: few; J gene: TRBJ1-4; CDR3 protein: CASSLGQTEKLFF; CDR3 DNA: TGTGCCAGCAGCTTGGGACAGACCGAAAAACTGTTTTTT
V gene: TRBV20-1; CDR3 length: 12; D gene: .; clone size: many; J gene: TRBJ1-2; CDR3 protein: CSASGPNYGYTF; CDR3 DNA: TGCAGTGCCAGTGGCCCCAACTATGGCTACACCTTC
V gene: TRBV27; CDR3 length: 14; D gene: .; clone size: many; J gene: TRBJ1-1; CDR3 protein: CASSLNSRYTEAFF; CDR3 DNA: TGTGCCAGCAGTTTGAACAGCAGATACACTGAAGCTTTCTTT
V gene: TRBV7-2; CDR3 length: 14; D gene: .; clone size: .; J gene: TRBJ1-3; CDR3 protein: CASSVDTAGNTIYF; CDR3 DNA: TGTGCCAGCAGCGTGGACACGGCGGGAAACACCATATATTTT
V gene: TRBV11-2; CDR3 length: 16; D gene: .; clone size: .; J gene: TRBJ1-1; CDR3 protein: CPSSLSPCLSSTEAFF; CDR3 DNA: TGTCCCAGCAGCTTAAGCCCTTGTTTAAGTAGCACTGAAGCTTTCTTT
V gene: TRBV7-9; CDR3 length: 15; D gene: TRBD1; clone size: .; J gene: TRBJ1-2; CDR3 protein: CASSSDRGAYYGYTF; CDR3 DNA: TGTGCCAGCAGCTCGGACAGGGGTGCGTACTATGGCTACACCTTC
V gene: TRBV29-1; CDR3 length: 17; D gene: .; clone size: many; J gene: TRBJ2-6; CDR3 protein: CSVEDPLEGEGANVLTF; CDR3 DNA: TGCAGCGTTGAAGATCCTCTGGAGGGAGAGGGGGCCAACGTCCTGACTTTC
V gene: TRBV7-2; CDR3 length: 16; D gene: .; clone size: many; J gene: TRBJ2-3; CDR3 protein: CASSLGYTRSSDTQYF; CDR3 DNA: TGTGCCAGCAGCTTAGGCTATACTAGGTCATCAGATACGCAGTATTTT
V gene: TRBV20-1; CDR3 length: 15; D gene: .; clone size: many; J gene: TRBJ2-2; CDR3 protein: CSARMTDKNTGELFF; CDR3 DNA: TGCAGTGCTAGAATGACAGATAAGAACACCGGGGAGCTGTTTTTT
V gene: TRBV12-3/TRBV12-4; CDR3 length: 12; D gene: .; clone size: few; J gene: TRBJ1-1; CDR3 protein: CASRELNTEAFF; CDR3 DNA: TGTGCCAGTCGGGAGCTAAACACTGAAGCTTTCTTT
V gene: TRBV29-1; CDR3 length: 13; D gene: .; clone size: few; J gene: TRBJ2-3; CDR3 protein: CSVGTSAADTQYF; CDR3 DNA: TGCAGCGTTGGAACGTCGGCTGCGGATACGCAGTATTTT
V gene: TRBV7-9; CDR3 length: 15; D gene: .; clone size: few; J gene: TRBJ2-7; CDR3 protein: CASSLGFGTPGEQYF; CDR3 DNA: TGTGCCAGCAGCTTAGGATTCGGCACACCGGGGGAGCAGTACTTC
V gene: TRBV6-2/TRBV6-3; CDR3 length: 13; D gene: .; clone size: .; J gene: TRBJ2-5; CDR3 protein: CASSALSRETQYF; CDR3 DNA: TGTGCCAGCAGTGCACTTTCCAGGGAGACCCAGTACTTC
V gene: TRBV20-1; CDR3 length: 12; D gene: TRBD1; clone size: many; J gene: TRBJ1-5; CDR3 protein: CSAPGGIQPQHF; CDR3 DNA: TGCAGTGCTCCAGGGGGAATCCAGCCCCAGCATTTT
V gene: TRBV27; CDR3 length: 13; D gene: .; clone size: few; J gene: TRBJ2-5; CDR3 protein: CASSLRPSETQYF; CDR3 DNA: TGTGCCAGCAGTTTAAGACCGAGTGAGACCCAGTACTTC
V gene: TRBV12-3/TRBV12-4; CDR3 length: 14; D gene: .; clone size: .; J gene: TRBJ2-7; CDR3 protein: CASSLNRYPNEQYF; CDR3 DNA: TGTGCCAGCAGCCTCAATCGTTACCCCAACGAGCAGTACTTC
V gene: TRBV7-2; CDR3 length: 14; D gene: .; clone size: .; J gene: TRBJ1-2; CDR3 protein: CASSLGRSPYGYTF; CDR3 DNA: TGTGCCAGCAGCTTAGGGAGGTCCCCCTATGGCTACACCTTC
V gene: TRBV10-3; CDR3 length: 12; D gene: .; clone size: few; J gene: TRBJ2-7; CDR3 protein: CATGERLYEQYF; CDR3 DNA: TGTGCCACCGGGGAGAGGCTCTACGAGCAGTACTTC
V gene: TRBV29-1; CDR3 length: 14; D gene: .; clone size: many; J gene: TRBJ1-1; CDR3 protein: CSVVSGNENTEAFF; CDR3 DNA: TGCAGCGTTGTGTCCGGCAATGAGAACACTGAAGCTTTCTTT
V gene: TRBV12-3/TRBV12-4; CDR3 length: 17; D gene: .; clone size: many; J gene: TRBJ2-2; CDR3 protein: CASSLGSVLDDTGELFF; CDR3 DNA: TGTGCCAGCAGTTTAGGGTCGGTCCTAGACGACACCGGGGAGCTGTTTTTT
V gene: TRBV7-2; CDR3 length: 15; D gene: .; clone size: many; J gene: TRBJ1-2; CDR3 protein: CASSLALMGAQGYTF; CDR3 DNA: TGTGCCAGCAGCTTAGCGTTGATGGGGGCCCAGGGCTACACCTTC
V gene: TRBV7-7; CDR3 length: 16; D gene: .; clone size: few; J gene: TRBJ2-2; CDR3 protein: CASSLDYLANTGELFF; CDR3 DNA: TGTGCCAGCAGCTTAGATTACTTGGCGAACACCGGGGAGCTGTTTTTT
V gene: TRBV7-6; CDR3 length: 11; D gene: .; clone size: once; J gene: TRBJ2-3; CDR3 protein: CAGSSSDTQYF; CDR3 DNA: TGTGCCGGCAGCTCGTCAGATACGCAGTATTTT
V gene: TRBV20-1; CDR3 length: 13; D gene: TRBD1; clone size: many; J gene: TRBJ2-5; CDR3 protein: CSASRDRVQTQYF; CDR3 DNA: TGCAGTGCTAGTCGGGACAGGGTACAGACCCAGTACTTC
V gene: TRBV12-3/TRBV12-4; CDR3 length: 15; D gene: .; clone size: many; J gene: TRBJ1-5; CDR3 protein: CASSLRWGDNQPQHF; CDR3 DNA: TGTGCCAGCAGTTTAAGGTGGGGTGACAATCAGCCCCAGCATTTT
V gene: TRBV7-8; CDR3 length: 15; D gene: TRBD2; clone size: .; J gene: TRBJ2-1; CDR3 protein: CASSLVSGGAGDQFF; CDR3 DNA: TGTGCCAGCAGCTTAGTGAGCGGGGGGGCGGGTGACCAGTTCTTC
V gene: TRBV20-1; CDR3 length: 16; D gene: .; clone size: many; J gene: TRBJ2-2; CDR3 protein: CSAREWGGTNTGELFF; CDR3 DNA: TGCAGTGCTAGAGAATGGGGCGGAACGAACACCGGGGAGCTGTTTTTT
V gene: TRBV7-2; CDR3 length: 16; D gene: .; clone size: .; J gene: TRBJ2-6; CDR3 protein: CASSLGPGVGANVLTF; CDR3 DNA: TGTGCCAGCAGCTTAGGGCCGGGGGTTGGGGCCAACGTCCTGACTTTC
V gene: TRBV12-3/TRBV12-4; CDR3 length: 16; D gene: .; clone size: .; J gene: TRBJ2-1; CDR3 protein: CASSPSGGRSDNEQFF; CDR3 DNA: TGTGCCAGCAGCCCCTCCGGCGGACGGTCCGACAATGAGCAGTTCTTC
V gene: TRBV7-6; CDR3 length: 17; D gene: TRBD1; clone size: many; J gene: TRBJ1-1; CDR3 protein: CASSLRGAGGRITEAFF; CDR3 DNA: TGTGCCAGCAGCTTAAGGGGGGCAGGGGGTCGAATCACTGAAGCTTTCTTT
V gene: TRBV5-1; CDR3 length: 15; D gene: TRBD2; clone size: few; J gene: TRBJ2-7; CDR3 protein: CASSLEGRGTYEQYF; CDR3 DNA: TGCGCCAGCAGCTTAGAAGGGCGGGGGACCTACGAGCAGTACTTC
V gene: TRBV7-2; CDR3 length: 16; D gene: .; clone size: .; J gene: TRBJ2-6; CDR3 protein: CASSLELRAGANVLTF; CDR3 DNA: TGTGCCAGCAGCTTAGAACTCAGGGCTGGGGCCAACGTCCTGACTTTC